The TCR beta chain described here comes from a study of blood T cells in healthy people across ages. The CDR3 is 16 amino acids. Germline assignment: CDR1 LGHNT and CDR2 FRNRAP. Trimming pared 2 bases from V and 6 bases from J, leaving 17 bases between. They isolated at least 6 million PBMCs from each sample. Together with a sample-barcoded 5' primer, a J-beta primer mix was included in a second PCR lasting about 7 to 12 cycles. MiXCR, applied by TCRdb to the 5' RACE reads, yields one record per CDR3 protein. The data hold 1.5 million or so distinct CDR3 sequences, with 40% to 45% observed a single time.

This TCR was sampled from a woman between 18 and 30 years old in good health. The rearrangement links TRBV12-5 to TRBJ2-1, with D perhaps TRBD2 (6 bases). The sample was blood. CDR3 sequence reads: CASGLNPGGAVNEQFF. The CDR3 DNA is TGTGCTAGTGGTTTGAACCCTGGCGGGGCAGTCAATGAGCAGTTCTTC.